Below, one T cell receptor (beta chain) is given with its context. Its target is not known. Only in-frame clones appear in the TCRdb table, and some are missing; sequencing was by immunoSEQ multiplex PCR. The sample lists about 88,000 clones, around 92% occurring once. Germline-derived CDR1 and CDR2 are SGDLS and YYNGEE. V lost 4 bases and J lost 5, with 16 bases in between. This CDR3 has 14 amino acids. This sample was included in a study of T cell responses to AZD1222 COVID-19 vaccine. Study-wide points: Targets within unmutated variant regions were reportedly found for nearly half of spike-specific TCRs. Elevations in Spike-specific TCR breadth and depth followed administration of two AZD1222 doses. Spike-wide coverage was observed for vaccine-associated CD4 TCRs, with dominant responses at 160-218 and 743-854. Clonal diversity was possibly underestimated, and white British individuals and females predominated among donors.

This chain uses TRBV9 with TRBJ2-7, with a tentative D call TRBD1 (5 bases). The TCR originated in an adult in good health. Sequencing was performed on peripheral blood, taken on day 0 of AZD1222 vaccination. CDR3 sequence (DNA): TGTGCCAGCAGCCGGCTCCAGGGTACGGACGAGCAGTACTTC. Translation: CASSRLQGTDEQYF.